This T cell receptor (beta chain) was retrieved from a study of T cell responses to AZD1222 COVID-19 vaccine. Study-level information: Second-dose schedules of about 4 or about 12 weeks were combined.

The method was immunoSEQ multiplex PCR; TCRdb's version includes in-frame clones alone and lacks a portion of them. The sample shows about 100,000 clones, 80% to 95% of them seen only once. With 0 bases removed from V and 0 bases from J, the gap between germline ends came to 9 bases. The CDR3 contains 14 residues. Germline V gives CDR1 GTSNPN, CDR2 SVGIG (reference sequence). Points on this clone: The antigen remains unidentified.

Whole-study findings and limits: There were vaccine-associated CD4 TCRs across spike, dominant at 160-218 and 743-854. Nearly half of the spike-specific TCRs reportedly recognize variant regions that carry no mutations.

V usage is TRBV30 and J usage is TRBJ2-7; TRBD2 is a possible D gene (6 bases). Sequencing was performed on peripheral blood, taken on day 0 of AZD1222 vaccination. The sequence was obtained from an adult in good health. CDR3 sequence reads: CAWSVGGNSYEQYF. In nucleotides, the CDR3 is TGTGCCTGGAGTGTAGGCGGGAACTCCTACGAGCAGTACTTC.